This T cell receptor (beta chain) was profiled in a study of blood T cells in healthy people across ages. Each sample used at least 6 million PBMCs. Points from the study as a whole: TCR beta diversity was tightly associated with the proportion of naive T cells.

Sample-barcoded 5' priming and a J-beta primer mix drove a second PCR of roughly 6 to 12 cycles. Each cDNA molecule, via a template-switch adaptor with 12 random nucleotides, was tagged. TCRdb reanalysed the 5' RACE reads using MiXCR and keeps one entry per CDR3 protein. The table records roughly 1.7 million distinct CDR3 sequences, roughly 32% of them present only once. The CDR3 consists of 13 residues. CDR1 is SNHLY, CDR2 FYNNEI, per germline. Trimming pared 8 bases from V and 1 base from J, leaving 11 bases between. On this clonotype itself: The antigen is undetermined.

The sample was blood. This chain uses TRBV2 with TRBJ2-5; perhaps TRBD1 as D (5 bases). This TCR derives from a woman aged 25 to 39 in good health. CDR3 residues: CASAGLVQETQYF. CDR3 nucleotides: TGTGCCAGCGCAGGGCTCGTCCAAGAGACCCAGTACTTC.